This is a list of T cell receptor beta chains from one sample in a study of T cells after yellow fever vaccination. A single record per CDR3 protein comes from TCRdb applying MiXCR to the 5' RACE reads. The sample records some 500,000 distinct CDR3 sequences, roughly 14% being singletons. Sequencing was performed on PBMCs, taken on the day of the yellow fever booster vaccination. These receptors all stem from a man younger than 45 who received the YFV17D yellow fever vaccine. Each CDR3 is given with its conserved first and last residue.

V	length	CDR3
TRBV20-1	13	CSASRTGANEQFF
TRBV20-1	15	CSAREGTGGAYEQYF
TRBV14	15	CASSPWTTQGNEQFF
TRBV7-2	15	CASSPDRANTGELFF
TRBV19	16	CASSPLGTVSSYEQYF
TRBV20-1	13	CSAPSGSRGSAFF
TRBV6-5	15	CASSYSTGPGETQYF
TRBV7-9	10	CASSPGTSYF
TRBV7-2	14	CASSPEGAGWAQYF
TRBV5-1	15	CASSSLAEGGETQYF
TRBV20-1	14	CSAITHRDTGELFF
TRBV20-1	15	CSAREWAGSYNEQFF
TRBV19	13	CASSIATTGAAFF
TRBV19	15	CASSAPPAGHHEQYF
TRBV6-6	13	CASRDTSSYEQYF
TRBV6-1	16	CASSPLIGTSGIGQFF
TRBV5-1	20	CASRLFRTSGYQGDTGELFF
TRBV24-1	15	CATRSPGSANNEQFF
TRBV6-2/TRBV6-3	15	CASSPGDGTYNEQFF
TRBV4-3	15	CASSHTGTQMKVTFF
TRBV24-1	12	CATSDLGGELFF
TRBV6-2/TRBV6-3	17	CASSYVRLAADGETQYF
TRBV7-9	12	CASSRDREGYTF
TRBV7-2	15	CASSPRSGSSHEQYF
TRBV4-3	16	CASSQGNWSPYNEQFF
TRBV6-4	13	CASRATPNYGYTF
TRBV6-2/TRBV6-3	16	CASTRTGGPFTDTQYF
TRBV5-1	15	CASSKRGSSTDTQYF
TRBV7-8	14	CASSLVTDNQPQHF
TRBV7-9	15	CASSRGQGIDQPQHF
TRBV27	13	CASRTDRGREQFF
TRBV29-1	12	CSALGADGELFF
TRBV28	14	CASSLRTGLSEQFF
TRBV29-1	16	CSVDVPLGRAYYGYTF
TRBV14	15	CDSSQTSGKINEQFF
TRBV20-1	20	CSARDRGQGPKPPSGNTIYF
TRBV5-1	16	CASSFGALATSNEQFF
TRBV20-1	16	CSARDSSGSAYNEQFF
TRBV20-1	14	CSAVEGLPGDTQYF
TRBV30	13	CAWSGVSLDTQYF
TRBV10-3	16	CAISERAATNTGELFF
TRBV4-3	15	CASSPGLAGHYEQYF
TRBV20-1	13	CSAREASTGELFF
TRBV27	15	CASNKRGGELGTQYF
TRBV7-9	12	CASSLVEQEAFF
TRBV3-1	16	CASSQARLPAWETQYF
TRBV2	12	CARGVGNQPQHF